This T cell receptor (beta chain) was captured in a study of blood T cell repertoires in COVID-19. About the study: The cDNA or gDNA used as material had been derived from T cells, B-cell-depleted T cells, or PBMCs.

The V end lost 4 bases, the J end lost 9 bases, and 18 bases lay between the germline ends. This CDR3 region has 14 residues. Germline V lookup: CDR1 SGHVS, CDR2 FQNEAQ. Using immunoSEQ multiplex PCR, the repertoire was profiled, and TCRdb retains in-frame clones only, with some absent. This sample has a few hundred thousand clones, with more than 65% found just once. Sequencing was done on a sample of peripheral blood. The J gene is TRBJ1-1, the V gene TRBV7-8; no clear D. This clonotype was obtained from a human donor with acute or convalescent COVID-19. The donor label of this sample is uncertain. The CDR3 region has the DNA TGTGCCAGCAGCTATGGCGGCGGAACTTCTAAAGCTTTCTTT. Protein sequence: CASSYGGGTSKAFF. Using reference TRBV7-8 and TRBJ1-1 for the parts outside the CDR3, the full variable domain is GAGVSQSPRYKVAKRGQDVALRCDPISGHVSLFWYQQALGQGPEFLTYFQNEAQLDKSGLPSDRFFAERPEGSVSTLKIQRTQQEDSAVYLCASSYGGGTSKAFFGQGTRLTVV.